The sequence of this T cell receptor beta chain was determined in a study of T cells in tumors after PD-1 blockade. Across the whole study: Excluded were patients with checkpoint blockade, immunosuppressants, or radiotherapy or other anti-cancer therapy within 4 weeks.

Only in-frame clones appear in the TCRdb table, and some are missing; sequencing was by immunoSEQ multiplex PCR. The sample holds 7,000 to 8,500 clones, 62% seen once. Time point indicated: second of two post-therapy site-matched biopsies two to three months apart. This CDR3 is 14 amino acids long. V gave up 1 base and J gave up 4 bases, with 10 bases separating them. CDR1 SGHDN and CDR2 FVKESK come from the germline V gene. Material: tumor tissue, obtained after anti-PD-1 treatment. This clonotype was obtained from a human donor with basal cell carcinoma. The rearrangement links TRBV14 to TRBJ1-2, with D possibly TRBD1 on 5 matching bases. CDR3 coding DNA: TGTGCCAGCAGCCAAGTCACTCAGGGCTATGGCTACACCTTC. It translates to CASSQVTQGYGYTF.